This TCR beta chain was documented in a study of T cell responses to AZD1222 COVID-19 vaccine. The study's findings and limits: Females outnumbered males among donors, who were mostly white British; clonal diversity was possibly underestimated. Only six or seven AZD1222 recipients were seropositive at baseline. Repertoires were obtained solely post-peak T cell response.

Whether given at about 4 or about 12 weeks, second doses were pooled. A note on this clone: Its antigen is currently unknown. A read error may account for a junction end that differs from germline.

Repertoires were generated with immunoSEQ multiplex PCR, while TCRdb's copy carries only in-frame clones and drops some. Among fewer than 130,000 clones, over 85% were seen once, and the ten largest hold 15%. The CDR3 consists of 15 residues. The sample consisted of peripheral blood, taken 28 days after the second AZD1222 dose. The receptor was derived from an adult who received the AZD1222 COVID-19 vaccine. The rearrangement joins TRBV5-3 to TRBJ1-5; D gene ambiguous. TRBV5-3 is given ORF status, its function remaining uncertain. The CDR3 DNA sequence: TGTGCCACAAGCTTGTGGGGAGGAAGCAATCAGCCCCAGCATTTT. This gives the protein CATSLWGGSNQPQHF.